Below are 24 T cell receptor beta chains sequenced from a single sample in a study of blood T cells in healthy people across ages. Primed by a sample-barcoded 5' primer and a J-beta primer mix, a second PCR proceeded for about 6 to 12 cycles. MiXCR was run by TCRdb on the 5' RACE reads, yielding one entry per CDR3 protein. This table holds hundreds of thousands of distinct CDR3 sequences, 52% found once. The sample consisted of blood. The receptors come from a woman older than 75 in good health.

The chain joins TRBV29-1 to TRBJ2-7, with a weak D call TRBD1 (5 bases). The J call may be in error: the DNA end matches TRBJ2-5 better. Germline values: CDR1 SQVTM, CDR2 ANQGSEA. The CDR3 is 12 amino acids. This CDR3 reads CSVKAPGETQYF. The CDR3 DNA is TGCAGCGTGAAAGCCCCAGGGGAGACCCAGTACTTC.

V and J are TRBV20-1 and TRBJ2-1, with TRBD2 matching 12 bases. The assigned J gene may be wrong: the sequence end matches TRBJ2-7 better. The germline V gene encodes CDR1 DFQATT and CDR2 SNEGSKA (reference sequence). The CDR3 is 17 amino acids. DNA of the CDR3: TGCAGTGCCGACGAAGGACTAGCGGGGTCCTCCTACAATGAGCAGTACTTC. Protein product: CSADEGLAGSSYNEQYF.

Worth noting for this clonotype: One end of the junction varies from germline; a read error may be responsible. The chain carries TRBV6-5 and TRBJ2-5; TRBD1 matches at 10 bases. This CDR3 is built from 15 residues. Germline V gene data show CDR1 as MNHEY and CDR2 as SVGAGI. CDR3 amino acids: CAGSSAGTGELEQYF. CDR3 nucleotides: TGTGCCGGCAGTTCCGCAGGGACAGGGGAATTGGAGCAGTACTTC.

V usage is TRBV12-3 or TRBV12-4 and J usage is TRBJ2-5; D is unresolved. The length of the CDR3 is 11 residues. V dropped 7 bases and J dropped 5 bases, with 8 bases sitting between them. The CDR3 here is CASMESETQYF. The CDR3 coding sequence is TGTGCCAGCATGGAGTCCGAGACCCAGTACTTC.

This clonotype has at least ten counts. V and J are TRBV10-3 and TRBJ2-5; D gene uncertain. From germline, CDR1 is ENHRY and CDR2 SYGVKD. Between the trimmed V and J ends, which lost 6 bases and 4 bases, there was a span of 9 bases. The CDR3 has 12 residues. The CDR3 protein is CAISGQSETQYF. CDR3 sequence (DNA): TGTGCCATCAGCGGGCAGTCAGAGACCCAGTACTTC.

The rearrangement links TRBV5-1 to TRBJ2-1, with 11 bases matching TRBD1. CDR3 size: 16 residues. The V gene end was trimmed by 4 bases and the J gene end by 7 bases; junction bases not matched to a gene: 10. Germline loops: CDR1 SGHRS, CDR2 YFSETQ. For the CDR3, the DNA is TGCGCCAGCAGCCAGACGCGGACAGGGGGCAGGAATGAGCAGTTCTTC. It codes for CASSQTRTGGRNEQFF.

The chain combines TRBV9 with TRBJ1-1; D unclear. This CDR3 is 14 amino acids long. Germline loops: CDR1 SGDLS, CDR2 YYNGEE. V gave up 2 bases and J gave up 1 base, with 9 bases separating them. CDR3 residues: CASSVDGGNTEAFF. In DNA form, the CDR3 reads TGTGCCAGCAGCGTGGACGGTGGGAACACTGAAGCTTTCTTT.

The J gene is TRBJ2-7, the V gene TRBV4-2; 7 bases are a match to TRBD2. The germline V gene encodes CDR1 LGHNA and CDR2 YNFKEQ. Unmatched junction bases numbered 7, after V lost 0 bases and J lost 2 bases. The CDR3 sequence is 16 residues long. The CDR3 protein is CASSQELAGDPYEQYF. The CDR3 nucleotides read TGTGCCAGCAGCCAAGAGCTGGCGGGAGACCCCTACGAGCAGTACTTC.

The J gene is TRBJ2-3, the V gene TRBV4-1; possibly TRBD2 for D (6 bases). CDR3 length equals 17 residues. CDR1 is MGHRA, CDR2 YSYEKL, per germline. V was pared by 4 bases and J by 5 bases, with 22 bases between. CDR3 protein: CASSPPLDGSSKDTQYF. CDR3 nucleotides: TGCGCCAGCAGCCCCCCCTTGGACGGGAGCTCTAAAGATACGCAGTATTTT.

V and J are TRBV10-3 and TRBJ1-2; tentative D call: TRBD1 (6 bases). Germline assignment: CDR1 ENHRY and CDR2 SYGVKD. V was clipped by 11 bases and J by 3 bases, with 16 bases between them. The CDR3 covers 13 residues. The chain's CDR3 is CAAGGQGHYGYTF. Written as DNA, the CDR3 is TGTGCCGCCGGGGGGCAGGGGCACTATGGCTACACCTTC.

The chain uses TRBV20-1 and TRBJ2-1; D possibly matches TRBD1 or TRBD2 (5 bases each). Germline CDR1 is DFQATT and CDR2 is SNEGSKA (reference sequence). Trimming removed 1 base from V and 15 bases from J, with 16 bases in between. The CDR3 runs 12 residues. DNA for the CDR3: TGCAGTGCTAGAGGCACCGGGACCAGCGTGTTCTTC. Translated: CSARGTGTSVFF.

This CDR3 is CASSPRTTSGGLDEQYF. DNA of the CDR3: TGTGCCAGCAGCCCCCGCACTACTAGCGGAGGCCTCGATGAGCAGTACTTC. V is TRBV3-1 and J is TRBJ2-7, with 8 nucleotides matching TRBD2. The CDR3 runs to 17 residues. Germline trimming cut 4 bases from V and 7 bases from J; bases unmatched to any gene: 18. Germline CDR1 reads LGHDT; CDR2 reads YNNKEL (reference sequence).

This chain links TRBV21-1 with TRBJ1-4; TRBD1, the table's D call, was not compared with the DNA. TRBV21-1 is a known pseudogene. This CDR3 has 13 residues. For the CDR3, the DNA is TGTGCCAGCAACGGACACTTAAATGAAAAACTGTTTTTT. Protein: CASNGHLNEKLFF.

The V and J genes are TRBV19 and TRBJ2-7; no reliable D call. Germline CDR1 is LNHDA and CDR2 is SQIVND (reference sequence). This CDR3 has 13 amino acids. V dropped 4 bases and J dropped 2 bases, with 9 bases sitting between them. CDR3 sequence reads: CASSKGGAYEQYF. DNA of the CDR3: TGTGCCAGTAGTAAAGGCGGAGCCTACGAGCAGTACTTC.

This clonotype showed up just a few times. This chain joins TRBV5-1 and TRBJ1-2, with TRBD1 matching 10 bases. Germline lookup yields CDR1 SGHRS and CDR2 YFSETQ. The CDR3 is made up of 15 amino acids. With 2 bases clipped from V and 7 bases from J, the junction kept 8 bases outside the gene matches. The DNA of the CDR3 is TGCGCCAGCAGCTTATCCGGGACAGGGGACGGTGGCTACACCTTC. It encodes CASSLSGTGDGGYTF.

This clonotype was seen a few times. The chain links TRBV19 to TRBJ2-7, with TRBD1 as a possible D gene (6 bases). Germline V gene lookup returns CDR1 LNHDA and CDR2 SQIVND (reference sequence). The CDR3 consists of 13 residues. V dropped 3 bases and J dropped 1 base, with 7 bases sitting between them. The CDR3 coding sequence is TGTGCCAGTAGTATTCAGGGGTCCTACGAGCAGTACTTC. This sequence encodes CASSIQGSYEQYF.

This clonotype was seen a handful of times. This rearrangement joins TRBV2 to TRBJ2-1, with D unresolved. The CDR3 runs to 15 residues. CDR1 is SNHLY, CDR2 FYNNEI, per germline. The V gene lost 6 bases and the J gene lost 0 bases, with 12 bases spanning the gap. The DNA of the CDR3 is TGTGCCAGCAGCGATTTGAGCGCCTCCTACAATGAGCAGTTCTTC. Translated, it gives CASSDLSASYNEQFF.

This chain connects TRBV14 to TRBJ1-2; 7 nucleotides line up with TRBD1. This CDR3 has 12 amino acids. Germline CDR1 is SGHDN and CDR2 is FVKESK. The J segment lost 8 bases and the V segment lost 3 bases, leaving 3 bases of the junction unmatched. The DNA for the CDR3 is TGTGCCAGCAGCCACACAGGGGCCGGCTACACCTTC. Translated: CASSHTGAGYTF.

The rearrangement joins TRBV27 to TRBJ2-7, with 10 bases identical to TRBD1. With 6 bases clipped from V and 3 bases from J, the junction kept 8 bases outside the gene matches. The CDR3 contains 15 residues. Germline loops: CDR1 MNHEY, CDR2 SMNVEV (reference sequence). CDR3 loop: CASSSPGTGVYEQYF. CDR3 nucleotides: TGTGCCAGCAGCAGTCCCGGGACAGGGGTCTACGAGCAGTACTTC.

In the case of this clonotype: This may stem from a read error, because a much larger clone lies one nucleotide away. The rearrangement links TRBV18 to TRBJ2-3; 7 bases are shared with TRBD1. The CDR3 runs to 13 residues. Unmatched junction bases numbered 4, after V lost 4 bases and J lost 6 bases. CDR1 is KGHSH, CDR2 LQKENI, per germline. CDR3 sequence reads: CASSRQGVDTQYF. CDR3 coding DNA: TGTGCCAGCTCACGGCAGGGGGTGGATACGCAGTATTTT.

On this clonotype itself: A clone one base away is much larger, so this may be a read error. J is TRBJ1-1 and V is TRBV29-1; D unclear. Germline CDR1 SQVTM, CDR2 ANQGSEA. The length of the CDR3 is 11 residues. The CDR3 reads CGAGQTAEAFF. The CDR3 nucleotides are TGCGGCGCCGGGCAAACCGCTGAAGCTTTCTTT.

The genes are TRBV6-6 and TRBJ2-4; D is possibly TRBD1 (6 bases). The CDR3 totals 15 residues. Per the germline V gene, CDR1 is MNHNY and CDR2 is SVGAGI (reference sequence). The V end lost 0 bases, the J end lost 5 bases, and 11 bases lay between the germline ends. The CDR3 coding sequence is TGTGCCAGCAGTTACTCGCAGGGGCGCGAAAACATTCAGTACTTC. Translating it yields CASSYSQGRENIQYF.

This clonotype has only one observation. The CDR3 loop is CASSPSYRGKNTEAFF. The DNA of the CDR3 is TGTGCCAGCAGTCCTTCATACAGGGGAAAGAACACTGAAGCTTTCTTT. This rearrangement joins TRBV28 to TRBJ1-1; 7 nucleotides line up with TRBD1. CDR1 and CDR2 from the germline V gene are MDHEN and SYDVKM. J lost 1 base, V lost 5 bases, and 10 bases had no gene match. There are 16 residues in the CDR3.

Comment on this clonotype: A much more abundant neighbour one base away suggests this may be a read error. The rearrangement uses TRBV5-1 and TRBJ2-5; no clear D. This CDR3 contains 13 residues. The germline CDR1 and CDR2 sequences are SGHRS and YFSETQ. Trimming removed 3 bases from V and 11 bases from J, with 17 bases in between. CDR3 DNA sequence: TGCGCCAGCAGCTCCCGAGGAGTTCCTGAGCAGTACTTC. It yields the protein CASSSRGVPEQYF.